This T cell receptor (beta chain) was sequenced during a study of T cells in Graves' hyperthyroidism and ophthalmopathy. Points from the study as a whole: Ophthalmopathy stood apart from stable hyperthyroidism in a 13 V-J model. Ophthalmopathy, which appeared later, was predicted by the model a median around 6.9 months before onset.

The count of this clonotype is one. The antigen remains undetermined. Germline V gene sequence: CDR1 DFQATT, CDR2 SNEGSKA (reference sequence). The CDR3 runs 12 residues. Between the trimmed V and J ends, which lost 7 bases and 1 base, there was a span of 10 bases. The CDR3 regions of TCR beta were amplified from RNA transcripts. An initial round of RT-PCR targeting the TCR CDR3 relied on the HTBI primer set. TCRdb fed the multiplex PCR reads into MiXCR, producing one record per CDR3 protein. This repertoire shows around 350,000 distinct CDR3 sequences, under 20% found once; its top ten account for around 3.6%. Researchers defined stable Graves' hyperthyroidism as no ophthalmopathy progression within 18 months. Patients were excluded because of uncontrolled infection, other autoimmune disease, pregnancy or lactation.

The chain links TRBV20-1 to TRBJ1-1; D is ambiguous. Sequenced material: blood. This clonotype was sampled from a woman aged 18-29 years with Graves' hyperthyroidism. CDR3 bases: TGCAGTGTTGCGCAACCGAACACTGAAGCTTTCTTT. Translation: CSVAQPNTEAFF.